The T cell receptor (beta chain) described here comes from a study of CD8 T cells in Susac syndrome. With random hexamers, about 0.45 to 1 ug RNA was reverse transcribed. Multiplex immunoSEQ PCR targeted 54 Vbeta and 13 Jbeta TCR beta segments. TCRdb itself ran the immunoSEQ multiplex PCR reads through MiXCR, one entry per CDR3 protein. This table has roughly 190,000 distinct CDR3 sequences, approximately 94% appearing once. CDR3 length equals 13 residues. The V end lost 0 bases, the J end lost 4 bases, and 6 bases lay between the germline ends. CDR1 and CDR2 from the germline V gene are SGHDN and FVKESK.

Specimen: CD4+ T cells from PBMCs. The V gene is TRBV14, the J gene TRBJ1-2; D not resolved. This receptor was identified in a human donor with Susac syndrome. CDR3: CASSQDQAYGYTF. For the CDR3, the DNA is TGTGCCAGCAGCCAAGATCAAGCCTATGGCTACACCTTC.